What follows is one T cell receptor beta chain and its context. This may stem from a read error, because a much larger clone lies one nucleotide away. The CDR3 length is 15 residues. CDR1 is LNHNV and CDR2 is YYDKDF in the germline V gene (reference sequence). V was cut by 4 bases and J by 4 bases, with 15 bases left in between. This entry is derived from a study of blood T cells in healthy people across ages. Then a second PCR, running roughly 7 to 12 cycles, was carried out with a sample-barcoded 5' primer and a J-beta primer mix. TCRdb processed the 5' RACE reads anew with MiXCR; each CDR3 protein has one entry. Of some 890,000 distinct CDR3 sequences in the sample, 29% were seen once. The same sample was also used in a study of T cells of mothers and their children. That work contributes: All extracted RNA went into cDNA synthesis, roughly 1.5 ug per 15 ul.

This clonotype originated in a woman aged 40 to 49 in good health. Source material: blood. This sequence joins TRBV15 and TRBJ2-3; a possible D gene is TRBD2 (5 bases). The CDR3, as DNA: TGTGCCACCAGCACGGAGGTGGGATTGGCAGATACGCAGTATTTT. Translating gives CATSTEVGLADTQYF.